The 15 T cell receptor beta chains below all came from one sample that was sequenced in a study of graft-versus-host responses after intestinal transplantation (TCRdb year 2021). Library generation was performed with the immunoSEQ multiplex PCR assay. In its TCRdb copy, this immuneACCESS table keeps in-frame sequences only and misses some clones. Where compared with another copy, unresolved V genes explain less than half of these, and the others have no known cause. This sample holds about 130,000 clones; roughly 91% were observed only once. The top ten clonotypes cover about 0.2% of the sample. Taken with the paper, the label for time point translates to: cells obtained before transplantation from donor or recipient. Antigens for these TCRs are unknown. Sequenced material: unstimulated CD4+ T cells sorted from spleen or lymph node cells, taken before intestinal transplant. All receptors come from a human donor who received an intestinal transplant.

The chain is built from TRBV10-3 and TRBJ2-2, with unresolved D. The germline V gene has CDR1 ENHRY and CDR2 SYGVKD. The CDR3 length is 15 residues. Deletions cut 8 bases from V and 3 bases from J, with 16 bases between. The CDR3 is CAIPSPGLDTGELFF. The DNA for the CDR3 is TGTGCCATCCCCAGTCCCGGGCTGGACACCGGGGAGCTGTTTTTT.

The genes are TRBV7-2 and TRBJ2-6; 7 bases map to TRBD2. In germline, CDR1 is SGHTA, CDR2 FQGNSA. V lost 3 bases to trimming and J lost 2 bases; unmatched junction nucleotides: 13. This CDR3 spans 19 amino acids. CDR3 bases: TGTGCCAGCAGCTTGGGTTCCCGGGAGGCCGGTCCTGGGGCCAACGTCCTGACTTTC. It yields the protein CASSLGSREAGPGANVLTF.

This clone was seen a handful of times. The rearrangement joins TRBV28 to TRBJ2-7, with unresolved D. The germline V gene encodes CDR1 MDHEN and CDR2 SYDVKM. V lost 7 bases and J lost 3, with 13 bases in between. The CDR3 totals 13 residues. The CDR3 region is CASNVGLDYEQYF. The CDR3 region has the DNA TGTGCCAGCAACGTAGGGTTGGACTACGAGCAGTACTTC.

This chain connects TRBV6-1 to TRBJ2-5, with 10 bases aligning to TRBD1. V shed 3 bases and J 4 bases; nucleotides not matched to a gene: 17. The CDR3 has 19 residues. Germline lookup yields CDR1 MNHNS and CDR2 SASEGT. CDR3 in amino acids: CASSDRGQGRAGRGETQYF. DNA for the CDR3: TGTGCCAGCAGTGATCGGGGACAGGGGAGAGCGGGAAGGGGAGAGACCCAGTACTTC.

The rearrangement joins TRBV28 to TRBJ2-7; D is possibly TRBD1 (6 bases). Germline V lookup: CDR1 MDHEN, CDR2 SYDVKM. The CDR3 runs 15 residues. V lost 6 bases and J lost 4, with 19 bases in between. The CDR3 DNA reads as TGTGCCAGCAGAACAGGACAGCCCGTGGGATACGAGCAGTACTTC. This gives the protein CASRTGQPVGYEQYF.

This rearrangement joins TRBV5-5 to TRBJ1-3, with 7 bases matching TRBD1. CDR1 is SGHKS, CDR2 YYEKEE, per germline (reference sequence). V was pared by 3 bases and J by 4 bases, with 4 bases of the junction left unmatched. This CDR3 comprises 14 residues. The CDR3 nucleotides are TGTGCCAGCAGCTCACAGGGGTCAGGAAACACCATATATTTT. Protein product: CASSSQGSGNTIYF.

This clone has a single count. CDR3 loop: CASSEVGNTEAFF. The CDR3 DNA follows: TGTGCCAGCAGTGAAGTCGGGAACACTGAAGCTTTCTTT. V and J are TRBV2 and TRBJ1-1; D uncertain. Germline CDR1 reads SNHLY; CDR2 reads FYNNEI. This CDR3 contains 13 residues. Trimming shortened V by 1 base and J by 1 base, and 4 bases separated the two germline ends.

The chain links TRBV30 to TRBJ1-6; D not resolved. Germline-derived CDR1 and CDR2 are GTSNPN and SVGIG (reference sequence). V lost 2 bases and J 6 bases, leaving 8 bases between the germline ends. This CDR3 region has 13 residues. In DNA, the CDR3 is TGTGCCTGGAGTAAGACTGGTAATTCACCCCTCCACTTT. Its translation: CAWSKTGNSPLHF.

The CDR3 DNA reads TGTGCCATCAGTGAAGGAGGGTTGAGGGTCTCCTACGAGCAGTACTTC. Translating gives CAISEGGLRVSYEQYF. The rearrangement links TRBV10-3 to TRBJ2-7; perhaps TRBD2 as D (6 bases). In germline, CDR1 is ENHRY, CDR2 SYGVKD. The ends were cut back, 3 bases at V and 0 bases at J, with 15 bases in the middle. The CDR3 sequence is 16 residues long.

DNA of the CDR3: TGCGCCAGCAGTCAATGGTCGGCAAATCAGCCCCAGCATTTT. Translation gives CASSQWSANQPQHF. This chain uses TRBV23-1 with TRBJ1-5; unclear D gene. TRBV23-1 qualifies as an ORF whose function is uncertain. V lost 1 base and J lost 4, with 8 bases in between. The CDR3 contains 14 residues.

The chain is built from TRBV5-1 and TRBJ2-3; D is undetermined. CDR3 size: 14 residues. CDR1 is SGHRS and CDR2 is YFSETQ in the germline V gene. V lost 6 bases and J 1 base, leaving 12 bases between the germline ends. The CDR3 nucleotides read TGCGCCAGCACCGACCGACTTGGCACAGATACGCAGTATTTT. Amino acids: CASTDRLGTDTQYF.

The genes are TRBV5-4 and TRBJ1-6; no reliable D call. In germline, CDR1 is SGHNT, CDR2 YYREEE (reference sequence). V gave up 3 bases and J gave up 5 bases, with 9 bases separating them. The CDR3 extends over 14 amino acids. The CDR3 sequence: CASSYGENNSPLHF. The CDR3 region has the DNA TGTGCCAGCAGCTATGGAGAAAATAATTCACCCCTCCACTTT.

As regards this clone: Since a much larger clone is just one base distant, this may be a read error. This chain joins TRBV28 and TRBJ1-3; D ambiguous. Trimming took 2 bases from V and 4 from J, leaving 3 bases between them. The CDR3 totals 12 residues. Germline V CDR1 and CDR2: MDHEN, SYDVKM. The CDR3 spells CASSLKGNTIYF. CDR3 DNA: TGTGCCAGCAGTTTAAAGGGAAACACCATATATTTT.

For this clone: This sample includes further DNA sequences coding for the same CDR3. This chain joins TRBV7-2 and TRBJ1-1; D remains ambiguous. CDR1 is SGHTA, CDR2 FQGNSA, per germline. The germline V and J ends were trimmed by 1 base and 1 base, with 4 bases remaining between them. This CDR3 region has 13 residues. The CDR3 DNA reads as TGTGCCAGCAGCTTAGACCGGAACACTGAAGCTTTCTTT. Protein: CASSLDRNTEAFF.

The CDR3 loop is CASTEGVRAEAFF. The CDR3 DNA reads TGTGCCAGTACCGAAGGGGTGCGGGCTGAAGCTTTCTTT. V gene TRBV19 combines with J gene TRBJ1-1; D might be TRBD1 (5 bases). V dropped 7 bases and J dropped 6 bases, with 15 bases sitting between them. Germline V CDR1 and CDR2: LNHDA, SQIVND (reference sequence). The CDR3 covers 13 residues.